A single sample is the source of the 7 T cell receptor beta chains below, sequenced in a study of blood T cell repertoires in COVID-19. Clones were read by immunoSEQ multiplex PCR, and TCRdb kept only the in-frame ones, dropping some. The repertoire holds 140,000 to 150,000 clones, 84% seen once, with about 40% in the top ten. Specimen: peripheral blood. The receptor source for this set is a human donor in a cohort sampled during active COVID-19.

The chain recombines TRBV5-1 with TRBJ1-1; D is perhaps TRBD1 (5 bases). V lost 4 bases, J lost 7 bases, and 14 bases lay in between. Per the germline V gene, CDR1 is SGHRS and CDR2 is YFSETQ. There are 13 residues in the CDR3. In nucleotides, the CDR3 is TGCGCCAGCAGCAGCGGGACTGCCCATGAAGCTTTCTTT. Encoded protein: CASSSGTAHEAFF.

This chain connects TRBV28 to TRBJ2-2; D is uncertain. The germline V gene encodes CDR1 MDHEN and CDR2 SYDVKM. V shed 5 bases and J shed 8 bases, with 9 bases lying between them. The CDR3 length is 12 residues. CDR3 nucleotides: TGTGCCAGCAGTCTTCATCAGGGGGAGCTGTTTTTT. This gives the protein CASSLHQGELFF. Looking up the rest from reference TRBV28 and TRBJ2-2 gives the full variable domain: DVKVTQSSRYLVKRTGEKVFLECVQDMDHENMFWYRQDPGLGLRLIYFSYDVKMKEKGDIPEGYSVSREKKERFSLILESASTNQTSMYLCASSLHQGELFFGEGSRLTVL.

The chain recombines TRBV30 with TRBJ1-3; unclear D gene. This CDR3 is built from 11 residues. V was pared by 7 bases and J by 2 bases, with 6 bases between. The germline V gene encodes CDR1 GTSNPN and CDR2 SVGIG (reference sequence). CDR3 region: CASTAGNTIYF. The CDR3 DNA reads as TGTGCCTCAACGGCTGGAAACACCATATATTTT.

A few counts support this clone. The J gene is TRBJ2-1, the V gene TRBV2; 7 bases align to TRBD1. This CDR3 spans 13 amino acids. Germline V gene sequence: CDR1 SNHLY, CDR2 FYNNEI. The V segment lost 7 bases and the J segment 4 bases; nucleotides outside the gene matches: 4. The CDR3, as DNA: TGTGCCAGCAAGATACAGGGGTACAATGAGCAGTTCTTC. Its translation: CASKIQGYNEQFF. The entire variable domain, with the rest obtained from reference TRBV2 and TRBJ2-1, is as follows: EPEVTQTPSHQVTQMGQEVILRCVPISNHLYFYWYRQILGQKVEFLVSFYNNEISEKSEIFDDQFSVERPDGSNFTLKIRSTKLEDSAMYFCASKIQGYNEQFFGPGTRLTVL.

The CDR3 DNA reads as TGCAGTGCTTCGATAGGGGATGGCTACACCTTC. Translation gives CSASIGDGYTF. V and J are TRBV20-1 and TRBJ1-2, with D possibly being TRBD1 (5 bases). CDR1 and CDR2 from the germline V gene are DFQATT and SNEGSKA (reference sequence). Between the trimmed V and J ends, which lost 5 bases and 6 bases, there was a span of 10 bases. The CDR3 is made up of 11 amino acids.

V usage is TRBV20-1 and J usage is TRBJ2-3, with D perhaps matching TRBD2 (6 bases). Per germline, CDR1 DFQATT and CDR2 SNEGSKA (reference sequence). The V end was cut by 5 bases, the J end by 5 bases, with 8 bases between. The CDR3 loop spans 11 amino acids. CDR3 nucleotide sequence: TGCAGTGCTGGGGGACTAGATACGCAGTATTTT. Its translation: CSAGGLDTQYF.

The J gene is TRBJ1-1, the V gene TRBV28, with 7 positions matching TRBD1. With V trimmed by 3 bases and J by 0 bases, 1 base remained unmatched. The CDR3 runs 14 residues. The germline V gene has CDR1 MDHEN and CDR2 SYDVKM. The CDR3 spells CASSFRGLNTEAFF. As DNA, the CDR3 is TGTGCCAGCAGTTTCAGGGGGTTGAACACTGAAGCTTTCTTT. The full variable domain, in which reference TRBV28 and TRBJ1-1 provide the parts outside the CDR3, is DVKVTQSSRYLVKRTGEKVFLECVQDMDHENMFWYRQDPGLGLRLIYFSYDVKMKEKGDIPEGYSVSREKKERFSLILESASTNQTSMYLCASSFRGLNTEAFFGQGTRLTVV.